Below, one TCR beta chain is given with its context. Its specificity is unknown. With a much larger clone just one base away, this may be a read error. The germline V gene encodes CDR1 SQVTM and CDR2 ANQGSEA. CDR3 length equals 13 residues. This specimen belongs to a study of Graves' ophthalmopathy and Graves' hyperthyroidism. Amplification of the TCR beta CDR3 regions used RNA transcripts (as template). RT-PCR with HTBI primers came first, then second-round multiplex PCR. Each CDR3 protein is one row after TCRdb ran MiXCR on the multiplex PCR reads. The sample has almost 750,000 distinct CDR3 sequences, 35% to 50% seen once. General observations from the study: Separation of ophthalmopathy from stable hyperthyroidism was achieved by a 13-signature model, at around 89% sensitivity and under 83% specificity.

Clinical symptoms, serum thyroxine, TRAb, thyroid ultrasound and orbital computed tomography determined diagnosis. The authors isolated PBMCs from 8 to 10 ml of fresh peripheral blood. Sequencing was carried out using peripheral blood. The TCR originated in an adult man with Graves' ophthalmopathy. The chain has TRBV29-1 and TRBJ1-2, with 8 bases identical to TRBD1. In DNA form, the CDR3 reads TGCAGCGTTGATCCAGGGGGCGCATCTGGCTGCACCTTC. Translating gives CSVDPGGASGCTF.